This T cell receptor (beta chain) was captured in a study of regulatory T cells in long-lasting Graves disease (dated by TCRdb to the early 2020s). A note on the overall study: Persistent Graves' disease was defined as persistently positive TSH receptor autoantibodies together with antithyroid drug treatment for over 5 years. This study used TCR sequencing and RNA sequencing of peripheral blood to compare persistent Graves' disease patients against newly diagnosed Graves' disease patients. The study was conducted in China and was registered as a clinical trial. A total of roughly 35 samples underwent TCR sequencing: some 13 from persistent and some 20 from newly diagnosed Graves' disease patients. On average, persistent Graves' disease patients in the clinical cohort had been on antithyroid drugs for around 9.5 years.

The library was made by multiplex PCR. The listed sequencing device is Illumina HiSeq 4000. iRepertoire HTBI primers and Arm-PCR amplification of CDR3 regions were used to construct TCR beta libraries. Before sequencing, the PCR products went through gel purification. In the original analysis: Gene usage analysis of CDR3 amino acid clonotypes relied on the 60 or so TRBV and fewer than 15 TRBJ segments identified across samples. COPE and FqMerger were used to merge the filtered high-quality paired reads into contigs. Contigs were aligned with BLAST to IMGT TRBV, TRBD and TRBJ reference genes, and CDR3 was defined per IMGT. Highly expanded clones were defined as clonotypes with a frequency above 0.1%. Shannon entropy was used to measure repertoire diversity, and the Gini coefficient was used to measure V-J evenness. A clonotype was considered public if more than one individual shared it. TCRdb reran the public reads through fastp at Q25 and MiXCR, keeping productive beta chains. Each entry merges the rows of one CDR3 protein and shows their most common DNA and genes. For this entry, the V and J calls and clone size follow TCRdb and not the study's own pipeline. This sample has fewer than 400,000 distinct CDR3 sequences in its table, and around 20% of those were observed once. About a fifth of the sample belongs to the ten largest clones.

General study outcomes and caveats: Only peripheral blood was studied, because thyroid tissue, the primary lesion, was inaccessible. Persistent patients shared more public clonotypes among themselves (around 3,000) than newly diagnosed patients did (more than 850). As a limitation, the authors acknowledged that the small sample size may reduce accuracy. Sequencing and analysis were limited to the TCR beta chain. Persistent Graves' disease patients showed lower TCR Shannon entropy and fewer highly expanded clones than newly diagnosed patients, suggesting clonal expansion.

This clonotype was detected ten times or more. It has no known antigen specificity. One base away there is no much larger clone; base qualities are not given. Taken with the paper, the label for time point translates to: persistent/refractory GD, antithyroid drugs over 5 years with positive TRAb. For both TCR sequencing and RNA sequencing, RNA was extracted from PBMCs using TRIzol. The diagnosis of Graves' disease was made according to American Thyroid Association guidelines. Patients for the study were recruited at an endocrinology department in Xi'an, China. From each patient, about 9.7 milliliters of peripheral blood was collected into an EDTA anticoagulant tube. Ficoll Paque Plus density gradient separation was used to isolate PBMCs, and no additional T cell sorting was done. An Agilent 2100 Bioanalyzer and agarose gel were used to check RNA quality, while a NanoDrop 2000 measured RNA concentration.

The sequencing used peripheral blood mononuclear cells (PBMCs), collected when the disease was refractory, from a patient treated with antithyroid drugs. The source is a female donor with Graves disease.

The DNA sequence follows: TGTGCCAGCAGTGAGCCGGTTGTCGGGGAGACCCAGTACTTC. Translated, it gives CASSEPVVGETQYF. The sequence links TRBV2 to TRBJ2-5, with no confidently assigned D gene. The CDR3 sequence holds 14 residues, the cysteine and phenylalanine included. Only the CDR3 part of the read is kept: 42 bases, read in frame from the first base. The trim is 3 bases for V and 5 bases for J, with a gap of 13 bases between the germline ends. The germline V gene supplies CDR1 SNHLY and CDR2 FYNNEI.